This T cell receptor beta chain originates from a study of T cell responses to AZD1222 COVID-19 vaccine. Sequenced by immunoSEQ multiplex PCR; TCRdb stores in-frame clones only, minus some. Among about 120,000 clones listed, 85% to 90% were seen once. This CDR3 spans 14 amino acids. Trimming took 0 bases from V and 6 from J, leaving 12 bases between them. Per the germline V gene, CDR1 is SNHLY and CDR2 is FYNNEI. The chain joins TRBV2 to TRBJ2-7, with a possible D match to TRBD2 (5 bases). This TCR came from an adult who received the AZD1222 COVID-19 vaccine. The starting material was peripheral blood, obtained 28 days after the second AZD1222 dose. The CDR3 DNA follows: TGTGCCAGCAGTGAAGCTGGAAGGGCGGGCGAGCAGTACTTC. Translating gives CASSEAGRAGEQYF. Supplemented by reference TRBV2 and TRBJ2-7, the full variable domain reads EPEVTQTPSHQVTQMGQEVILRCVPISNHLYFYWYRQILGQKVEFLVSFYNNEISEKSEIFDDQFSVERPDGSNFTLKIRSTKLEDSAMYFCASSEAGRAGEQYFGPGTRLTVT.